This T cell receptor (beta chain) was obtained from a study of blood T cell repertoires in COVID-19. Study context: Nucleic acid was either cDNA or gDNA, and it came from T cells, B-cell-depleted T cells, or PBMCs.

Using immunoSEQ multiplex PCR, the repertoire was profiled, and TCRdb retains in-frame clones only, with some absent. In the table there are 200,000 to 250,000 clones, approximately 90% of which are singletons. The CDR3 sequence is 13 residues long. Trimming pared 1 base from V and 6 bases from J, leaving 7 bases between. Participant ages covered about 18 to 100 years across 24 US areas. Cohort allocation depended upon clinical history that participants reported. Sequencing was carried out using PBMCs or T cells enriched from blood (not recorded which). The J gene is TRBJ2-4, the V gene TRBV12-3 or TRBV12-4, with D hard to call. This clonotype originated in a woman in her twenties or thirties who had recovered from COVID-19. The CDR3 bases are TGTGCCAGCAGTTTAGGTATCCTAAACATTCAGTACTTC. This sequence encodes CASSLGILNIQYF.